The 22 T cell receptor beta chains below were found in one sample sequenced in a study of CD4 and CD8 cells across lung adenocarcinoma regions. TCRdb passed the PCR reads through MiXCR, listing each CDR3 protein once. The repertoire includes under 10,000 distinct CDR3 sequences, less than 55% of them detected once, and less than 97% sits in the top ten. The sample consisted of CD8+ T cells from the center of a lung tumor. These receptor sequences come from a male donor with lung adenocarcinoma. The CD4 and CD8 labels of this study may be unreliable.

This clonotype was detected many times. The rearrangement links TRBV4-1 to TRBJ2-5; 9 nucleotides align to TRBD1. The germline V gene encodes CDR1 MGHRA and CDR2 YSYEKL. The J segment lost 7 bases and the V segment lost 6 bases, leaving 15 bases of the junction unmatched. The CDR3 has 16 amino acids. The CDR3 spells CASRDTAGQGRRTQYF. CDR3 nucleotides: TGCGCCAGCAGGGACACTGCGGGACAGGGTCGTCGGACCCAGTACTTC.

This clonotype rates as medium-sized. This chain connects TRBV6-1 to TRBJ2-3, with a weak D call TRBD1 (5 bases). CDR3 length equals 14 residues. CDR1 and CDR2 (germline): MNHNS, SASEGT. V was shortened by 5 bases and J by 6 bases, with 15 bases between the two germline ends. CDR3 in DNA: TGTGCCAGCAGTCGAACACAGGAATTTGATACGCAGTATTTT. This sequence encodes CASSRTQEFDTQYF.

This clonotype turned up a few times. The rearrangement links TRBV6-1 to TRBJ2-1, with a weak D call TRBD2 (6 bases). The CDR3 is made up of 15 amino acids. Looked up from germline, CDR1 is MNHNS and CDR2 is SASEGT. The germline V and J ends were trimmed by 5 bases and 1 base, with 12 bases remaining between them. CDR3 in amino acids: CASSPASASYNEQFF. Here the CDR3 DNA reads TGTGCCAGCAGTCCCGCTAGCGCATCCTACAATGAGCAGTTCTTC.

The V call is TRBV27, the J call TRBJ2-4, with TRBD1 identical over 7 bases. V trimming: 5 bases; J trimming: 1 base; junction bases outside the gene matches: 5. The CDR3 is 15 amino acids. Per germline, CDR1 MNHEY and CDR2 SMNVEV (reference sequence). CDR3 loop: CASSILQGAKNIQYF. CDR3 DNA: TGTGCCAGCAGTATCCTACAGGGGGCCAAAAACATTCAGTACTTC.

This chain uses TRBV6-1 with TRBJ2-5; TRBD1 matches at 8 bases. The J call is doubtful: the DNA matches TRBJ2-7 better. CDR3 length: 14 amino acids. Germline V gives CDR1 MNHNS, CDR2 SASEGT. CDR3 protein: CASSEGQEGLEQYF. The CDR3 region has the DNA TGTGCCAGCAGTGAGGGACAGGAGGGGCTCGAGCAGTACTTC.

The rearrangement joins TRBV6-1 to TRBJ1-1; D is unclear. There are 13 residues in the CDR3. CDR1 is MNHNS, CDR2 SASEGT, per germline. V was shortened by 5 bases and J by 0 bases, with 7 bases between the two germline ends. DNA for the CDR3: TGTGCCAGCAGTAGGACGGTGAACACTGAAGCTTTCTTT. Its protein is CASSRTVNTEAFF.

The chain is built from TRBV6-1 and TRBJ2-1, with 9 bases that match TRBD1. The tail of the sequence fits TRBJ2-7 better, so the J call may be wrong. The germline CDR1 and CDR2 sequences are MNHNS and SASEGT. CDR3 length: 14 amino acids. The CDR3 bases are TGTGCCAGCAGTGAAGCAGGACAGGGGCTGGAACAGTACTTC. It is translated as CASSEAGQGLEQYF.

The J gene is TRBJ2-7, the V gene TRBV10-2, with D unresolved. Deletions cut 3 bases from V and 0 bases from J, with 3 bases between. This CDR3 has 12 amino acids. The germline CDR1 and CDR2 sequences are WSHSY and SAAADI. In DNA form, the CDR3 reads TGCGCCAGCAGTGACTTCTCCTACGAGCAGTACTTC. The encoded protein is CASSDFSYEQYF.

J is TRBJ2-3 and V is TRBV3-1, with 8 nucleotides matching TRBD2. CDR1 LGHDT and CDR2 YNNKEL come from the germline V gene (reference sequence). Trimming removed 4 bases from V and 8 bases from J; junction bases left unmatched: 8. The CDR3 covers 14 residues. This chain's CDR3 is CASSPVEAGGTQYF. Written as DNA, the CDR3 is TGTGCCAGCAGCCCAGTCGAGGCGGGGGGTACGCAGTATTTT.

The chain employs TRBV6-1 and TRBJ1-2; TRBD1 aligns across 9 bases. This CDR3 has 16 residues. Germline V gene data show CDR1 as MNHNS and CDR2 as SASEGT. J gave up 3 bases and V 6 bases, and 11 bases lay outside the gene matches. The CDR3, as DNA: TGTGCCAGCAGCACAGAACCGGGACAGGGTGACTATGGCTACACCTTC. This codes for CASSTEPGQGDYGYTF.

This clonotype was observed once. The chain links TRBV7-9 to TRBJ2-3, with D possibly matching TRBD1 (5 bases). Deletions cut 1 base from V and 3 bases from J, with 8 bases between. Germline V gives CDR1 SEHNR, CDR2 FQNEAQ (reference sequence). CDR3 length: 14 residues. The CDR3 DNA follows: TGTGCCAGCAGCTTAGAGGGGTGGACAGATACGCAGTATTTT. Translation gives CASSLEGWTDTQYF.

This clonotype was counted at least ten times. This rearrangement joins TRBV7-3 to TRBJ2-5, with 9 bases matching TRBD1. The last part of the DNA fits TRBJ2-7 better; the J call may be wrong. The CDR3 totals 14 residues. Germline CDR1 is SGHTA and CDR2 is FQGTGA. The CDR3 sequence: CASTSGTGSDEQYF. As DNA, the CDR3 is TGTGCCAGCACTTCCGGGACAGGGTCGGACGAGCAGTACTTC.

This clonotype came up many times. The chain uses TRBV25-1 and TRBJ1-2; no firm D call. This CDR3 region has 14 residues. The V and J ends lost 1 base and 7 bases respectively, with 13 bases between them. Germline V gene lookup returns CDR1 MGHDK and CDR2 SYGVNS. CDR3 nucleotides: TGTGCCAGCAGTGAATCAAACAGACTAGGTGGCTACACCTTC. Its protein is CASSESNRLGGYTF.

The J gene is TRBJ2-3, the V gene TRBV6-1; 12 nucleotides match TRBD2. V shed 6 bases, J shed 2 bases, and the junction held 3 bases outside the gene matches. Germline assignment: CDR1 MNHNS and CDR2 SASEGT. This CDR3 is built from 15 residues. DNA of the CDR3: TGTGCCAGCAGCCTAGCGGGGGGGCCCACAGATACGCAGTATTTT. Translating it yields CASSLAGGPTDTQYF.

This clonotype was found many times. The V gene is TRBV4-2, the J gene TRBJ2-1; a weak D match, TRBD2 (6 bases). Germline CDR1 and CDR2: LGHNA and YNFKEQ. V lost 4 bases and J lost 6, with 13 bases in between. This CDR3 is 14 amino acids long. The CDR3 nucleotides are TGTGCCAGCAGCCCACATCGGGGGACCAATGAGCAGTTCTTC. It specifies CASSPHRGTNEQFF.

The chain combines TRBV5-6 with TRBJ2-5, with D perhaps matching TRBD2 (6 bases). V was cut by 1 base and J by 11 bases, with 12 bases left in between. Germline V gene lookup returns CDR1 SGHDT and CDR2 YYEEEE. The CDR3 is made up of 12 amino acids. The CDR3 spells CASSLSWGEQYF. The CDR3 coding sequence is TGTGCCAGCAGCTTGTCATGGGGGGAGCAGTACTTC.

The chain combines TRBV6-1 with TRBJ2-1; 9 nucleotides line up with TRBD1. CDR1 and CDR2 from the germline V gene are MNHNS and SASEGT. This CDR3 comprises 15 residues. V gave up 6 bases and J gave up 0 bases; unmatched junction bases: 3. CDR3 coding DNA: TGTGCCAGCAGCCAGGACAGGGGCTCCTACAATGAGCAGTTCTTC. This encodes CASSQDRGSYNEQFF.

This chain uses TRBV6-1 with TRBJ2-3, with 8 bases aligning to TRBD2. V lost 6 bases to trimming and J lost 3 bases; unmatched junction nucleotides: 8. The CDR3 totals 15 residues. Per germline, CDR1 MNHNS and CDR2 SASEGT. CDR3 nucleotides: TGTGCCAGCAGGTTTAGCGGGATGGGGACAGATACGCAGTATTTT. Its protein is CASRFSGMGTDTQYF.

This clonotype has only a few counts. The chain couples TRBV27 to TRBJ2-1; 7 bases fit TRBD1. Trimming cost V 7 bases and J 10 bases; bases outside gene matches: 7. Germline V gene data show CDR1 as MNHEY and CDR2 as SMNVEV (reference sequence). The CDR3 has 12 residues. The CDR3 protein is CASTGTVGEQFF. The CDR3 DNA is TGTGCCAGCACAGGGACAGTTGGAGAGCAGTTCTTC.

V usage is TRBV6-1 and J usage is TRBJ2-3, with TRBD1 identical over 8 bases. Unmatched junction bases numbered 2, after V lost 6 bases and J lost 0 bases. Germline loops: CDR1 MNHNS, CDR2 SASEGT. The CDR3 length is 14 residues. CDR3 nucleotides: TGTGCCAGCAGAACAGGGGGGAGCACAGATACGCAGTATTTT. Translating gives CASRTGGSTDTQYF.

This chain's CDR3 is CACSGRETQYF. The CDR3, as DNA: TGTGCCTGTAGCGGGAGAGAGACCCAGTACTTC. The gene calls are TRBV30 and TRBJ2-5, with TRBD2 identical over 9 bases. This CDR3 comprises 11 residues. Germline CDR1 reads GTSNPN; CDR2 reads SVGIG (reference sequence). The V and J ends lost 6 bases and 4 bases, in that order; junction bases with no gene match: 0. Together with reference TRBV30 and TRBJ2-5, the CDR3 gives the full variable domain: SQTIHQWPATLVQPVGSPLSLECTVEGTSNPNLYWYRQAAGRGLQLLFYSVGIGQISSEVPQNLSASRPQDRQFILSSKKLLLSDSGFYLCACSGRETQYFGPGTRLLVL.

Concerning this clonotype itself: A junction boundary mismatches the germline segment, possibly from a read error. V usage is TRBV6-4 and J usage is TRBJ2-3; D unresolved. The CDR3 has 13 amino acids. Germline CDR1 MRHNA, CDR2 SNTAGT. The CDR3 protein is CARRHRAKNTQYF. The CDR3 nucleotides read TGTGCCAGGAGGCACCGGGCCAAAAATACTCAGTACTTT.